The source of this TCR beta chain is a study of vaccination and CD4 T cells after COVID-19 (dated by TCRdb to between 2021 and 2022). For context, the study as a whole: Convalescent patients had a positive SARS-CoV-2 result on nasal swab PCR, and of these patients, several had mild disease and one had severe disease. The convalescent cohort comprised six males and four females, including two Hispanic individuals, seven Caucasians, two Asians and one multiracial person. Each participant got two doses of either the Pfizer-BioNTech BNT162b2 vaccine (n=8) or the Moderna mRNA-1273 vaccine (n=2). Post-COVID blood samples from convalescent patients were collected a median of about 100 days after diagnosis, with a range of roughly 30 to 170 days. Post-vaccine blood samples were obtained a median of approximately 70 days after the second vaccine dose, with a range of roughly 13 to 250 days. For stimulating the cultures, overlapping spike peptide pools were used, derived from SARS-CoV-2 as well as from the common cold coronaviruses HCoV-NL63, HCoV-OC43 and HCoV-229E. In control cultures, a CEFX viral epitope pool was used as positive control, an HIV-1 Nef peptide pool was used as negative control, or no peptide was added. In over 8 COVID-19 convalescent patients and a few infection-naive healthy vaccine recipients, the spike-specific CD4+ TCR repertoire before mRNA vaccination was compared with the repertoire after mRNA vaccination. What the study reported, not specific to this receptor: In convalescent patients, a median 86.3% of post-vaccine SARS-CoV-2-reactive clones were detected only after vaccination, and vaccine-specific priming was suggested by this finding. The study included relatively few convalescent patients and did not analyze early timepoints after natural infection. Nearly all vaccine-specific clones in convalescent patients (304 of 307) were mono-reactive for SARS-CoV-2 spike rather than cross-reactive with common cold coronaviruses. Although the median number of SARS-CoV-2-reactive clonotypes went up from roughly 23 after infection to about 38 after vaccination, the increase was not significant.

The library was obtained by PCR. DNA from cultured CD4+ T cells was subjected to TCR sequencing with the Oncomine TCR Beta short-read assay at the Johns Hopkins FTIC core. The QIAamp micro DNA kit was used to extract genomic DNA from the cultured CD4+ T cells. Oncomine TCR Beta libraries made from cultured CD4+ T cells were pooled using unique dual indexes and sequenced on an Illumina iSeq 100. The source study handled its data this way. Non-productive sequences were removed, and CDR3s not starting with C, not ending with F or W, or shorter than 7 amino acids were discarded. The MANAFEST web application identified antigen-specific clonotypes by comparing peptide-stimulated wells against reference wells and other culture wells. For a clone to be called positive, the clone needed an FDR below 0.05, an odds ratio above 5, and a productive frequency above 0.1% in at least two of three replicate wells. A clonotype counted as cross-reactive if it showed significant expansion both in the SARS-CoV-2 spike wells and in at least one common cold coronavirus spike condition. Levenshtein distances (stringdist) and unrooted phylogenetic trees (ape) in R version 3.6.1 were used to assess CDR3 homology. TCRdb redid the processing of the public reads, applying fastp at Q25 and MiXCR, and retained in-frame beta chains. Under each unique CDR3 protein, matching rows form one entry showing the most common genes and DNA. The V and J calls shown here were made by TCRdb, not taken from the authors' results. Recorded for this sample are more than 8,000 distinct CDR3 sequences; approximately 50% of them occurred a single time. 30% to 50% of the sample belongs to the ten largest clones.

This clonotype was seen a few times. The antigen this receptor binds is unknown. No clone much larger than this one lies a single base away; base qualities are absent. The treatment or condition label here, explained by the study, means: 10-day PBMC culture with coronavirus spike peptide pools or control peptides (ViraFEST assay). The study used the ViraFEST assay, which expanded antigen-specific T cells with peptide pools and then identified expanded clonotypes by TCR sequencing. The convalescent patients' positive SARS-CoV-2 PCR tests fell between March and December 2020, which was before the Alpha, Beta and Delta variants emerged in the United States. Each well held around 2 million PBMCs cultured in IMDM containing approximately 5% human AB serum and approximately 9.8 IU/ml IL-2, with 8 to 10 ug/ml peptide pools added. On days 3 and 7, half of the culture medium was replaced with fresh IL-2-containing medium. Once the cells had been in culture for over nine days, the EasySep CD4+ T cell isolation kit was used to isolate CD4+ T cells by negative selection. PBMCs were separated from whole blood using Ficoll-Paque Plus gradient centrifugation and then either used fresh or cryopreserved at -140C. Culture conditions were generally each tested in triplicate wells.

The CDR3 has 15 amino acids, counting the end cysteine and phenylalanine. Only CDR3 DNA is held: 45 bases, read in frame from base 1. CDR1 SGHTA and CDR2 FQGNSA were looked up in the germline V gene. V is clipped by 1 base and J by 7 bases, and the sequence between their germline boundaries is 14 bases long. Sequenced material: CD4+ T cells from blood, cultured in vitro. The chain links TRBV7-2 with TRBJ1-5, with TRBD1 as a weak D call on 5 bases. The origin of this receptor is a human donor who had recovered from COVID-19. CDR3 protein: CASSLVQGSGQPQHF. The DNA sequence reads TGTGCCAGCAGCTTAGTCCAGGGTTCAGGGCAGCCCCAGCATTTT.